Each of the 10 T cell receptor beta chains below was sequenced from the same sample in a study of T cell repertoires in cytomegalovirus infection. The antigens for these receptors are not known. TCRdb called the reads again in MiXCR, with one record for every CDR3 protein. The sample contains some 940,000 distinct CDR3 sequences, roughly 31% of which appear only once. The source was cultured CD8+ T cells from PBMCs, collected from culture after CMV antigen stimulation. These receptors came from a human donor in good health (CMV status not recorded). Some clones in this sample may be carry-over from other donors' samples.

V is TRBV5-3 and J is TRBJ2-7, with 8 bases aligning to TRBD2. TRBV5-3 is identified as an open reading frame with a role that is uncertain. The J segment lost 4 bases and the V segment lost 8 bases, leaving 11 bases of the junction unmatched. The CDR3 totals 14 residues. CDR3 amino acids: CASSIALAEYEQYF. The CDR3 nucleotides read TGTGCCAGCAGCATAGCACTAGCGGAGTACGAGCAGTACTTC.

The sample holds a few counts of this clonotype. The rearrangement uses TRBV6-2 or TRBV6-3 and TRBJ2-5; TRBD1 is a possible D gene (5 bases). The V end was cut by 6 bases, the J end by 5 bases, with 10 bases between. The germline gives CDR1 MNHEY, CDR2 SVGEGT. CDR3 length: 12 residues. This chain's CDR3 is CASSPQEETQYF. The DNA for the CDR3 is TGTGCCAGCAGCCCACAGGAGGAGACCCAGTACTTC.

This clonotype was seen a few times. The V gene is TRBV4-3, the J gene TRBJ2-2; D perhaps matches TRBD2 (6 bases). There are 16 residues in the CDR3. V shed 3 bases and J shed 1 base, with 12 bases lying between them. Germline lookup yields CDR1 LGHNA and CDR2 YSLEER. CDR3 DNA sequence: TGCGCCAGCAGCCAGAGGAGGGTAGGGAACACCGGGGAGCTGTTTTTT. Protein: CASSQRRVGNTGELFF.

The chain recombines TRBV15 with TRBJ1-5, with a tentative D call TRBD1 (5 bases). The V gene lost 1 base and the J gene lost 4 bases, with 14 bases spanning the gap. The CDR3 length is 16 residues. CDR1 and CDR2 (germline): LNHNV, YYDKDF (reference sequence). CDR3 sequence (DNA): TGTGCCACCAGCAGAGGTCCGAGGGAGGGGAATCAGCCCCAGCATTTT. This sequence encodes CATSRGPREGNQPQHF.

This clonotype came up a few times. The CDR3 reads CASRGLADTDTQYF. In nucleotides, the CDR3 is TGTGCCAGCAGGGGACTAGCAGACACAGATACGCAGTATTTT. This rearrangement joins TRBV7-9 to TRBJ2-3; 9 bases map to TRBD2. CDR3 length: 14 residues. Unmatched junction bases numbered 3, after V lost 6 bases and J lost 2 bases. Germline V CDR1 and CDR2: SEHNR, FQNEAQ (reference sequence).

The table lists this clonotype with a few counts. The gene calls are TRBV19 and TRBJ1-2; D unresolved. This CDR3 is 10 amino acids long. Trimming left V 7 bases short and J 6 bases short, with 6 bases between. Germline V gives CDR1 LNHDA, CDR2 SQIVND (reference sequence). The CDR3 DNA reads TGTGCCAGTAAATTGGATGGCTACACCTTC. Translating gives CASKLDGYTF.

This clonotype was counted between two and nine times. The genes are TRBV19 and TRBJ2-2; 8 bases align to TRBD2. The length of the CDR3 is 16 residues. The trim removed 5 bases at V and 3 bases at J, leaving 8 bases unmatched. The germline gives CDR1 LNHDA, CDR2 SQIVND (reference sequence). This CDR3 is CASSSRAGEDTGELFF. The CDR3 DNA reads as TGTGCCAGTAGTTCACGAGCGGGGGAGGACACCGGGGAGCTGTTTTTT.

This clonotype was counted ten times or more. The gene calls are TRBV7-2 and TRBJ2-3; 9 nucleotides agree with TRBD2. The germline CDR1 and CDR2 sequences are SGHTA and FQGNSA. The trim removed 0 bases at V and 8 bases at J, leaving 9 bases unmatched. This CDR3 comprises 16 residues. The CDR3 sequence is CASSLASAGGRGTQYF. CDR3 coding DNA: TGTGCCAGCAGCTTAGCTAGCGCGGGGGGGCGTGGTACGCAGTATTTT.

The chain joins TRBV29-1 to TRBJ2-2, with D possibly TRBD1 on 5 matching bases. This CDR3 spans 15 amino acids. Germline V CDR1 and CDR2: SQVTM, ANQGSEA. With 2 bases removed from V and 1 base from J, the gap between germline ends came to 11 bases. DNA of the CDR3: TGCAGCGTTGAATCCCAGGGAATGAACACCGGGGAGCTGTTTTTT. This encodes CSVESQGMNTGELFF.

The chain links TRBV7-9 to TRBJ1-1; no clear D gene. The CDR3 extends over 13 amino acids. Germline values: CDR1 SEHNR, CDR2 FQNEAQ (reference sequence). The germline V and J ends were trimmed by 5 bases and 5 bases, with 12 bases remaining between them. This chain's CDR3 is CASSRDVRTEAFF. The CDR3 coding sequence is TGTGCCAGCAGCCGCGACGTGCGAACTGAAGCTTTCTTT.